This entry lists 32 T cell receptor beta chains sequenced from one sample in a study of T cell clones after liver transplantation. Here immunoSEQ multiplex PCR was the method, and the copy in TCRdb shows in-frame clones only, minus some. The sample holds 95,000 to 110,000 clones, roughly four fifths seen once. This sample comprised CD4+ T cells from blood, obtained before liver transplant. All receptors come from a human donor who received a liver transplant.

The rearrangement uses TRBV5-1 and TRBJ2-3, with 8 bases identical to TRBD1. V shed 5 bases, J shed 5 bases, and the junction held 7 bases outside the gene matches. There are 14 residues in the CDR3. CDR1 and CDR2 (germline): SGHRS, YFSETQ. This CDR3 is CASSLDRAGDTQYF. CDR3 nucleotides: TGCGCCAGCAGTCTGGACAGGGCCGGAGATACGCAGTATTTT.

The chain employs TRBV4-1 and TRBJ2-7, with TRBD2 matching over 10 bases. Germline lookup yields CDR1 MGHRA and CDR2 YSYEKL. The CDR3 contains 16 residues. Trimming took 0 bases from V and 5 from J; bases not matched to a gene: 7. CDR3 region: CASSQDQASGSHEQYF. The CDR3 DNA sequence: TGCGCCAGCAGCCAAGATCAGGCTAGCGGGAGCCACGAGCAGTACTTC.

This clone came up once. The gene calls are TRBV5-1 and TRBJ2-7; weak D call: TRBD2 (6 bases). This CDR3 spans 14 amino acids. Germline V gene data show CDR1 as SGHRS and CDR2 as YFSETQ. Trimming shortened V by 0 bases and J by 4 bases, and 11 bases separated the two germline ends. Written as DNA, the CDR3 is TGCGCCAGCAGCTTGGTTCAAAGCGGGTACGAGCAGTACTTC. It is translated as CASSLVQSGYEQYF.

The chain is built from TRBV28 and TRBJ2-7; D is perhaps TRBD1 (6 bases). Trimming shortened V by 11 bases and J by 3 bases, and 17 bases separated the two germline ends. The CDR3 totals 13 residues. Germline CDR1 is MDHEN and CDR2 is SYDVKM. The CDR3 region is CAAGDTQVYEQYF. CDR3 DNA: TGTGCCGCCGGGGACACCCAAGTCTACGAGCAGTACTTC.

V and J are TRBV5-4 and TRBJ2-4; D perhaps matches TRBD1 (6 bases). The germline V and J ends were trimmed by 3 bases and 7 bases, with 8 bases remaining between them. Germline values: CDR1 SGHNT, CDR2 YYREEE (reference sequence). The CDR3 spans 12 residues. CDR3 protein: CASSSDRNIQYF. CDR3 DNA: TGTGCCAGCAGCTCTGACAGGAACATTCAGTACTTC. Complete variable domain (other parts from reference TRBV5-4 and TRBJ2-4): ETGVTQSPTHLIKTRGQQVTLRCSSQSGHNTVSWYQQALGQGPQFIFQYYREEENGRGNFPPRFSGLQFPNYSSELNVNALELDDSALYLCASSSDRNIQYFGAGTRLSVL.

J is TRBJ2-5 and V is TRBV9; D unclear. Per germline, CDR1 SGDLS and CDR2 YYNGEE. The V gene lost 0 bases and the J gene lost 3 bases, with 15 bases spanning the gap. CDR3 length: 16 amino acids. CDR3 in DNA: TGTGCCAGCAGCGTAGGTGCCGAGACACCAAAAGAGACCCAGTACTTC. Protein: CASSVGAETPKETQYF.

This clone appeared a few times. The V gene is TRBV5-1, the J gene TRBJ1-1; 8 bases are shared with TRBD1. V lost 6 bases, J lost 1 base, and 5 bases stayed unmatched. Germline V gene lookup returns CDR1 SGHRS and CDR2 YFSETQ. The CDR3 extends over 14 amino acids. CDR3 coding DNA: TGCGCCAGCACCAGGGACAGGCCGAACACTGAAGCTTTCTTT. It encodes CASTRDRPNTEAFF.

The V and J genes are TRBV7-3 and TRBJ2-6; possibly TRBD1 or TRBD2 for D (5 bases each). This CDR3 is built from 16 residues. V shed 1 base and J shed 4 bases, with 11 bases lying between them. In germline, CDR1 is SGHTA, CDR2 FQGTGA. CDR3 nucleotides: TGTGCCAGCAGCTTAAAGGCAGGGACCGGGGCCAACGTCCTGACTTTC. Protein product: CASSLKAGTGANVLTF.

This chain links TRBV5-4 with TRBJ1-1; possible D gene TRBD1, 5 bases. Germline V gives CDR1 SGHNT, CDR2 YYREEE (reference sequence). There are 14 residues in the CDR3. V was pared by 4 bases and J by 11 bases, with 21 bases between. This CDR3 reads CASSPPGRAQDAFF. CDR3 in DNA: TGTGCCAGCAGCCCGCCAGGCAGGGCCCAGGACGCTTTCTTT.

This clone was seen a single time. The gene calls are TRBV10-3 and TRBJ2-7; the D is unclear. Germline V gives CDR1 ENHRY, CDR2 SYGVKD. V was shortened by 8 bases and J by 3 bases, with 14 bases between the two germline ends. This CDR3 contains 13 residues. Written as DNA, the CDR3 is TGTGCCATCGGGCCCGCGACTGGCTACGAGCAGTACTTC. Encoded protein: CAIGPATGYEQYF.

The V gene is TRBV5-1, the J gene TRBJ2-1, with a tentative D call TRBD2 (6 bases). V was trimmed by 4 bases and J by 3 bases, leaving 14 bases between them. Looked up from germline, CDR1 is SGHRS and CDR2 is YFSETQ. The CDR3 sequence is 15 residues long. The CDR3: CASSTGLDNYNEQFF. The CDR3 nucleotides are TGCGCCAGCAGCACGGGACTTGACAACTACAATGAGCAGTTCTTC.

This clone was detected once. The chain carries TRBV7-9 and TRBJ2-2, with no clear D. CDR1 and CDR2 (germline): SEHNR, FQNEAQ (reference sequence). This CDR3 is 14 amino acids long. The ends were cut back, 1 base at V and 2 bases at J, with 5 bases in the middle. CDR3 in amino acids: CASSLDQNTGELFF. In nucleotides, the CDR3 is TGTGCCAGCAGCTTAGACCAAAACACCGGGGAGCTGTTTTTT.

The V gene is TRBV7-3, the J gene TRBJ1-1; possible D gene TRBD1, 6 bases. V was pared by 2 bases and J by 5 bases, with 15 bases between. CDR1 is SGHTA, CDR2 FQGTGA, per germline. The CDR3 is 15 residues long. In DNA form, the CDR3 reads TGTGCCAGCAGCTTAGGTGGGGGCGGTAAAACTGAAGCTTTCTTT. It specifies CASSLGGGGKTEAFF.

Written as DNA, the CDR3 is TGTGCCAGCAGCTTGGGTTTCTGGCAGCAATTAGGCTACACCTTC. Protein product: CASSLGFWQQLGYTF. This rearrangement joins TRBV5-6 to TRBJ1-2; D uncertain. CDR3 length: 15 amino acids. Germline values: CDR1 SGHDT, CDR2 YYEEEE. Deletions cut 0 bases from V and 8 bases from J, with 17 bases between.

The chain employs TRBV5-1 and TRBJ2-3; D not resolved. V was pared by 0 bases and J by 2 bases, with 4 bases between. This CDR3 spans 13 amino acids. Germline V CDR1 and CDR2: SGHRS, YFSETQ. The CDR3 here is CASSLGDTDTQYF. DNA for the CDR3: TGCGCCAGCAGCTTGGGGGACACAGATACGCAGTATTTT. Full variable domain (rest looked up from reference TRBV5-1 and TRBJ2-3): KAGVTQTPRYLIKTRGQQVTLSCSPISGHRSVSWYQQTPGQGLQFLFEYFSETQRNKGNFPGRFSGRQFSNSRSEMNVSTLELGDSALYLCASSLGDTDTQYFGPGTRLTVL.

The chain is built from TRBV18 and TRBJ2-4; 10 bases fit TRBD1. The CDR3 is made up of 14 amino acids. The germline V gene encodes CDR1 KGHSH and CDR2 LQKENI. With V trimmed by 5 bases and J by 5 bases, 3 bases remained unmatched. The DNA for the CDR3 is TGTGCCAGCTCAGCCGGGACAGGGGAAAACATTCAGTACTTC. Translated, it gives CASSAGTGENIQYF.

This clone was counted a few times. This chain uses TRBV4-2 with TRBJ1-3; TRBD1 agrees at 7 bases. CDR3 length: 15 amino acids. Germline-derived CDR1 and CDR2 are LGHNA and YNFKEQ. After removal of 6 bases from V and 4 bases from J, the junction contained 9 bases not matched to a gene. The CDR3 is CASRFTGARGNTIYF. In nucleotides, the CDR3 is TGTGCCAGCAGATTTACAGGGGCCCGCGGAAACACCATATATTTT.

The rearrangement uses TRBV6-1 and TRBJ2-1; 7 bases match TRBD1. CDR1 and CDR2 from the germline V gene are MNHNS and SASEGT. The CDR3 runs to 13 residues. The trim removed 10 bases at V and 5 bases at J, leaving 8 bases unmatched. The CDR3 sequence: CATIRTGHNEQFF. The CDR3 DNA is TGTGCCACGATACGGACAGGCCACAATGAGCAGTTCTTC.

J is TRBJ2-2 and V is TRBV9; 7 bases fit TRBD1. This CDR3 has 14 amino acids. Per germline, CDR1 SGDLS and CDR2 YYNGEE. Trimming cost V 3 bases and J 5 bases; bases outside gene matches: 4. The CDR3 coding sequence is TGTGCCAGCAGCGGAACAGGGGTGACCGGGGAGCTGTTTTTT. Residues: CASSGTGVTGELFF. Looking up the rest from reference TRBV9 and TRBJ2-2 gives the full variable domain: DSGVTQTPKHLITATGQRVTLRCSPRSGDLSVYWYQQSLDQGLQFLIQYYNGEERAKGNILERFSAQQFPDLHSELNLSSLELGDSALYFCASSGTGVTGELFFGEGSRLTVL.

This sequence joins TRBV27 and TRBJ2-3; D is uncertain. The closer fit of TRBJ1-5 to the DNA end suggests the J call may be wrong. The length of the CDR3 is 13 residues. Per the germline V gene, CDR1 is MNHEY and CDR2 is SMNVEV (reference sequence). The CDR3 is CASSFPESDTQHF. CDR3 in DNA: TGTGCCAGCAGCTTCCCCGAGTCGGATACGCAGCATTTT.

This clone showed up just once. The chain employs TRBV20-1 and TRBJ2-3; the D is unclear. Germline lookup yields CDR1 DFQATT and CDR2 SNEGSKA (reference sequence). Between the trimmed V and J ends, which lost 6 bases and 3 bases, there was a span of 7 bases. The CDR3 has 11 amino acids. The CDR3 coding sequence is TGCAGTGCCCCAGGTACAGATACGCAGTATTTT. Encoded protein: CSAPGTDTQYF.

The CDR3 DNA reads TGTGCCAGCAGTTTATCGAAGGTAGACAGGGATCTCGAGCAGTACTTC. Its protein product is CASSLSKVDRDLEQYF. The gene calls are TRBV27 and TRBJ2-7, with 7 bases lining up with TRBD1. Germline V gene data show CDR1 as MNHEY and CDR2 as SMNVEV (reference sequence). The CDR3 is 16 amino acids. V dropped 0 bases and J dropped 6; count of bases not matched to a gene: 11.

This chain connects TRBV11-2 to TRBJ2-5, with TRBD2 identical over 7 bases. The CDR3 runs 15 residues. The trim removed 5 bases at V and 5 bases at J, leaving 11 bases unmatched. From germline, CDR1 is SGHAT and CDR2 FQNNGV. CDR3 protein: CASSHPTGGRETQYF. The CDR3 DNA is TGTGCCAGCAGCCATCCCACGGGGGGACGGGAGACCCAGTACTTC.

This clone was seen a handful of times. The V gene is TRBV7-9, the J gene TRBJ1-1; the D is unclear. Trimming pared 5 bases from V and 0 bases from J, leaving 13 bases between. This CDR3 is built from 15 residues. CDR1 and CDR2 from the germline V gene are SEHNR and FQNEAQ (reference sequence). CDR3 nucleotide sequence: TGTGCCAGCAGCCCTAAAAGACGGCTGAACACTGAAGCTTTCTTT. Protein: CASSPKRRLNTEAFF.

The V and J genes are TRBV6-5 and TRBJ1-2, with D possibly matching TRBD1 (6 bases). V lost 7 bases, J lost 8 bases, and 11 bases lay in between. There are 11 residues in the CDR3. The germline CDR1 and CDR2 sequences are MNHEY and SVGAGI. CDR3 loop: CASTGAGGYTF. Written as DNA, the CDR3 is TGTGCCAGCACGGGGGCTGGCGGCTACACCTTC.

The rearrangement links TRBV13 to TRBJ2-5, with TRBD1 identical over 7 bases. The CDR3 loop spans 14 amino acids. Germline V gene lookup returns CDR1 PRHDT and CDR2 FYEKMQ (reference sequence). V lost 3 bases, J lost 1 base, and 2 bases stayed unmatched. Here the CDR3 reads CASSLGQIQETQYF. The DNA for the CDR3 is TGTGCCAGCAGCTTGGGACAGATCCAAGAGACCCAGTACTTC.

This clone was seen only a few times. The V and J genes are TRBV4-1 and TRBJ2-7, with 7 bases matching TRBD1. This CDR3 is built from 16 residues. CDR1 MGHRA and CDR2 YSYEKL come from the germline V gene. V gave up 3 bases and J gave up 2 bases; unmatched junction bases: 10. This CDR3 reads CASSQTPGQPTYEQYF. CDR3 DNA: TGCGCCAGCAGCCAGACCCCGGGACAGCCGACCTACGAGCAGTACTTC.

This rearrangement joins TRBV11-1 to TRBJ2-7, with D perhaps TRBD1 or TRBD2 (5 bases each). The CDR3 spans 15 residues. Trimming took 5 bases from V and 0 from J, leaving 14 bases between them. In germline, CDR1 is SGHAT, CDR2 FQDESV (reference sequence). CDR3 region: CASSRDQLSSYEQYF. The CDR3 nucleotides are TGTGCCAGCAGCCGGGACCAACTTAGCTCCTACGAGCAGTACTTC. The complete variable domain, with remaining parts taken from reference TRBV11-1 and TRBJ2-7, reads EAEVAQSPRYKITEKSQAVAFWCDPISGHATLYWYRQILGQGPELLVQFQDESVVDDSQLPKDRFSAERLKGVDSTLKIQPAELGDSAMYLCASSRDQLSSYEQYFGPGTRLTVT.

The chain is built from TRBV19 and TRBJ1-5, with D hard to call. CDR3 size: 16 residues. Germline loops: CDR1 LNHDA, CDR2 SQIVND (reference sequence). V was cut by 10 bases and J by 2 bases, with 21 bases left in between. The CDR3 here is CATTRRSNTGNQPQHF. Here the CDR3 DNA reads TGTGCCACCACGAGAAGGAGCAATACGGGCAATCAGCCCCAGCATTTT.

The chain has TRBV15 and TRBJ1-2, with D possibly TRBD1 on 6 matching bases. This CDR3 is built from 14 residues. Germline loops: CDR1 LNHNV, CDR2 YYDKDF (reference sequence). The ends were cut back, 4 bases at V and 2 bases at J, with 11 bases in the middle. Here the CDR3 DNA reads TGTGCCACCAGCATCGGGACATCAAACTATGGCTACACCTTC. Its protein is CATSIGTSNYGYTF.

On this clone: Other DNA sequences in the sample encode the same CDR3. The J gene is TRBJ2-3, the V gene TRBV5-1, with D unclear. From germline, CDR1 is SGHRS and CDR2 YFSETQ. Trimming took 0 bases from V and 2 from J, leaving 10 bases between them. The CDR3 is 15 amino acids. The CDR3 protein is CASSLASRSTDTQYF. The CDR3 DNA reads as TGCGCCAGCAGCTTGGCCTCAAGATCCACAGATACGCAGTATTTT.

The J gene is TRBJ1-1, the V gene TRBV2; D remains unclear. The CDR3 spans 14 residues. Germline-derived CDR1 and CDR2 are SNHLY and FYNNEI. Trimming took off 4 bases at V and 5 bases at J, with 14 bases between the two ends. The CDR3 DNA is TGTGCCAGCAGTGTAGCCTCGCTACTTACTGAAGCTTTCTTT. The encoded protein is CASSVASLLTEAFF.